Sequencing of this T cell receptor beta chain was carried out in a study of T cell repertoires in cytomegalovirus infection. TCRdb fed the reads into MiXCR, producing one record per CDR3 protein. The sample has more than 400,000 distinct CDR3 sequences; approximately 26% are singletons. Sequencing was performed on PBMCs. The clonotype was recovered from a human donor in good health (CMV status not recorded). Some clones in this sample may be carry-over from other donors' samples.

Here the CDR3 reads CATSRPGASGMGEQFF. Written as DNA, the CDR3 is TGTGCCACCAGCAGGCCCGGGGCTAGCGGGATGGGTGAGCAGTTCTTC. The V and J genes are TRBV15 and TRBJ2-1, with 9 positions matching TRBD2. Per germline, CDR1 LNHNV and CDR2 YYDKDF (reference sequence). The CDR3 has 16 amino acids. The trim removed 3 bases at V and 9 bases at J, leaving 12 bases unmatched.